This T cell receptor (beta chain) was sequenced in a study of post-analysis software for immune sequencing data. Whole-study findings and limits: Those with multiple sclerosis, the patient group, showed significantly lower normalized Chao1 diversity than controls. By F measure, samples from a shared preparation batch strongly co-clustered. TRBV5-6, TRBV5-1 and TRBV20-1 were among a few TRBV segments more frequent in patients than controls.

With respect to this clonotype: Its antigen remains unidentified.

The CDR3 consists of 14 residues. CDR1 is SQVTM and CDR2 is ANQGSEA in the germline V gene. Trimming removed 6 bases from V and 4 bases from J; junction bases left unmatched: 10. Unique molecular identifiers had been added to the TCR beta cDNA libraries. Yield was roughly 500,000 cDNA molecules from roughly 0.93 to 9.6 million T cells. TCRdb fed the PCR reads into MiXCR, producing one record per CDR3 protein. This sample has hundreds of thousands of distinct CDR3 sequences; 53% occur once, and the top ten carry 4.6%. The TCR sequence derives from a girl aged 10 to 17 with multiple sclerosis. The J gene is TRBJ1-2, the V gene TRBV29-1, with 8 bases lining up with TRBD1. The specimen was blood. CDR3 nucleotide sequence: TGCAGCGTAGCCGACAGGGGCAATTCCTATGGCTACACCTTC. It yields the protein CSVADRGNSYGYTF.